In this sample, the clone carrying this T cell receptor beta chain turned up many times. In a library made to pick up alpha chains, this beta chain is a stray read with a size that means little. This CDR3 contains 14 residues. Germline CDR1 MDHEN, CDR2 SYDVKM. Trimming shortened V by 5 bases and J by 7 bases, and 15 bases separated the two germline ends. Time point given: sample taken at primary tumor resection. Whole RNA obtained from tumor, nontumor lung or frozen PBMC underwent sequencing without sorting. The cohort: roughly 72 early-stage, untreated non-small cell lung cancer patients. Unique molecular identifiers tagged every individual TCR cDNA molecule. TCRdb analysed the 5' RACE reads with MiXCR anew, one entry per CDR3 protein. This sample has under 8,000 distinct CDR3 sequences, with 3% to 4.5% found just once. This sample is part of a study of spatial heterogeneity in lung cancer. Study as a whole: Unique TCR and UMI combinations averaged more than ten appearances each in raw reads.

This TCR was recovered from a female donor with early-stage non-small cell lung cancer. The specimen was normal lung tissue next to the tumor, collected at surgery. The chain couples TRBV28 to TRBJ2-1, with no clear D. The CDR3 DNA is TGTGCCAGCAGTCCCGGTACGGTAGGTAATGAGCAGTTCTTC. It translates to CASSPGTVGNEQFF.